This TCR beta chain is drawn from a study of shared clonotypes between healthy human individuals. On this clone: Its specificity is unknown.

V shed 5 bases and J 6 bases; nucleotides not matched to a gene: 4. The germline CDR1 and CDR2 sequences are SGHVS and FNYEAQ. The CDR3 contains 14 residues. Donors, without exception, were Caucasian adults residing in Nashville, Tennessee. The CD4+ fraction was divided into a CD45RA+ naive subset and a CD45RA-negative memory subset. The repertoire was sequenced with immunoSEQ multiplex PCR; TCRdb's copy has only in-frame clones and lacks some. The sample records approximately 2,000,000 clones, roughly 90% being singletons. Whole-study findings and limits: Rarefaction demonstrated incomplete sorted-subset sequencing despite large depth. The generation probabilities recorded for non-shared clonotypes fell below those of clonotypes shared by all four donors.

The sequenced sample was naive CD4+ T cells from PBMCs. Indicated subset: CD45RA+ positively selected. This rearrangement joins TRBV7-6 to TRBJ1-1, with 12 bases that match TRBD1. This clonotype originated in a man aged 18-30 years in good health. Some clones in this sample may be carry-over from other donors' samples. The CDR3 nucleotides read TGTGCCAGCAGCACGGGACAGGGGGCCGCTGAAGCTTTCTTT. Protein sequence: CASSTGQGAAEAFF.